The source of this T cell receptor (beta chain) is a study of OX40 agonist ivuxolimab in advanced cancers. Overall study findings and caveats: In CD8+ T cells, expanded clones were on average more numerous than in CD4+. The authors did not determine the antigen specificity of the expanded peripheral T cells.

Profiling relied on immunoSEQ multiplex PCR, and the TCRdb table lists in-frame clones only, not all of them. The table records approximately 29,000 clones, more than 70% of them present only once. A word on this clone: No antigen is known for it.

Looked up from germline, CDR1 is SGDLS and CDR2 is YYNGEE. The CDR3 loop spans 13 amino acids. V was pared by 7 bases and J by 0 bases, with 9 bases between. The source is an adult with an advanced solid tumor such as melanoma, head and neck, liver or kidney cancer. The rearrangement links TRBV9 to TRBJ2-3; D is perhaps TRBD1 (6 bases). The sample here was CD4+ or CD8+ T cells sorted from blood, taken in a trial of the OX40 agonist ivuxolimab. The DNA of the CDR3 is TGTGCCAGCGGTGGGGGCAGCACAGATACGCAGTATTTT. This translates into CASGGGSTDTQYF.